This TCR beta chain was recovered during a study of read filtering for tumor transcriptome and immune sequencing. Study as a whole: DNase treatment preceded whole-transcriptome library preparation.

Broader study findings: Dropping single-read clonotypes raised IR-seq and RNA-seq shared-clonotype correlation. Roughly 80% of IR-seq clonotypes had one read, totaling around 4% of reads; RNA-seq: approximately 75% and 45%.

Sampling of bone marrow took place during active disease in every patient. The trim removed 1 base at V and 2 bases at J, leaving 6 bases unmatched. The CDR3 is 16 residues long. Germline CDR1 is SGHNT and CDR2 is YENEEA. From 300 to 400 ng of RNA, a library with molecular barcoded alpha/delta and beta/gamma adaptors was made. MiXCR, run by TCRdb on the reads, gives a single entry per CDR3 protein. The sample carries 60,000 to 80,000 distinct CDR3 sequences, 14% recorded once. This clonotype has ten or more counts. What it binds is not known. The source of this sequence is a donor aged 40 or older with multiple myeloma. The sequencing sample was made of a population of CD138-negative cells sorted from bone marrow. V gene TRBV11-3 combines with J gene TRBJ1-1; 8 positions agree with TRBD1. The CDR3 sequence is CASSLAPDRENTEAFF. The CDR3 DNA reads TGTGCCAGCAGCTTAGCGCCGGACAGGGAAAACACTGAAGCTTTCTTT.